This T cell receptor (beta chain) stems from a study of molecular identifiers for immune sequencing clone quantification. Study-wide results and caveats: Jurkat TCR RNA spiked in from one cell (amid some 1 million naive cells) was reportedly detectable.

This clonotype was observed at least ten times. Its antigen is as yet unknown. TCRdb redid the calling of the PCR reads with MiXCR, one entry per CDR3 protein. In the table there are 40,000 to 65,000 distinct CDR3 sequences, roughly a third of which are singletons. Using 10%, 30% or 50% RNA, naive CD8 libraries were derived from roughly 20,000 to 1,000,000 sorted cells. Naive CD8 T cell sorting was performed on the CD8+CD4-CCR7+CD45RA+ phenotype. Germline loops: CDR1 MDHEN, CDR2 SYDVKM. The germline V and J ends were trimmed by 6 bases and 1 base, with 9 bases remaining between them. The CDR3 is 13 residues long.

The sequencing input was naive CD8+ T cells from blood, with Jurkat cell RNA spiked in. Subset: FACS-sorted CD8+CD4-CCR7+CD45RA+ naive T cells. The clonotype was recovered from a human donor in good health. Some libraries in this study had Jurkat cell RNA spiked in. V and J are TRBV28 and TRBJ2-5; D remains unclear. For the CDR3, the DNA is TGTGCCAGCAGGCACGGGTTCCAAGAGACCCAGTACTTC. Protein sequence: CASRHGFQETQYF.